The clone carrying this T cell receptor (beta chain) was detected a few times. These data are taken from a study of blood T cell repertoires in COVID-19. Study context: Spain, Italy and the United States supplied samples that represented acute and convalescent COVID-19. PBMCs, B-cell-depleted T cells, or T cells were the source of the cDNA or gDNA that made up the material.

As processed by the authors: Reference gene primer amplification yielded estimated nucleated cell counts. TCRdb's table, derived via immunoSEQ multiplex PCR, lists solely in-frame clones and lacks some. The D gene and trimming were derived from the DNA, and the V and J assignments and clone size from that table. The data hold 150,000 to 200,000 clones, with over 60% observed a single time. CDR1 SNHLY and CDR2 FYNNEI come from the germline V gene. The V segment lost 3 bases and the J segment 7 bases; nucleotides outside the gene matches: 7. The CDR3 has 16 residues. The sequenced sample consisted of peripheral blood. The clonotype comes from a woman between 65 and 79 years old with acute or convalescent COVID-19. The J gene is TRBJ1-6, the V gene TRBV2; 9 bases fit TRBD1. The DNA for the CDR3 is TGTGCCAGCAGTGACCTGGGACAGGGAAGGAATTCACCCCTCCACTTT. This codes for CASSDLGQGRNSPLHF.